This T cell receptor (beta chain) was identified in a study of blood T cells in healthy people across ages. Together with a sample-barcoded 5' primer, a J-beta primer mix was included in a second PCR lasting about 6 to 11 cycles. A single record per CDR3 protein comes from TCRdb applying MiXCR to the 5' RACE reads. The sample yields about 1.6 million distinct CDR3 sequences, 34% seen once. A remark on this clonotype: The antigen is undetermined. This clone may be a read error of a much larger clone one base away.

Points from the study as a whole: Per million T cells, TCR beta diversity dropped roughly linearly as age increased.

V was cut by 8 bases and J by 3 bases, with 14 bases left in between. This CDR3 is built from 12 residues. Germline values: CDR1 DFQATT, CDR2 SNEGSKA (reference sequence). The origin of this receptor is a woman aged 25 to 39 in good health. Sequencing was done on a sample of blood. V and J are TRBV20-1 and TRBJ2-7; weak D call: TRBD1 (6 bases). The CDR3 loop reads CSCRDTNYEQYF. Here the CDR3 DNA reads TGCAGTTGTAGGGACACTAACTACGAGCAGTACTTC.